The subject of this entry is one T cell receptor beta chain. Some clones are missing from TCRdb's copy, which holds only in-frame ones; the method was immunoSEQ multiplex PCR. The repertoire has hundreds of thousands of clones, 80% to 95% of them found once; the top ten carry around 24%. This CDR3 is built from 14 residues. V was trimmed by 4 bases and J by 8 bases, leaving 15 bases between them. Germline V gene lookup returns CDR1 MNHNS and CDR2 SASEGT. This sample is drawn from a study of shared clonotypes between healthy human individuals. Cells designated naive CD8 were CD45RO-negative and were positively selected for CCR7, with terminally differentiated effector memory CD45RA+ cells excluded.

The chain employs TRBV6-1 and TRBJ1-3; D unresolved. The TCR was taken from a man between 25 and 39 years old in good health. Sequenced: naive CD8+ T cells sorted from blood. Here the CDR3 DNA reads TGTGCCAGCAGTGGTCCGAGGTACTCGGACACCATATATTTT. This gives the protein CASSGPRYSDTIYF.